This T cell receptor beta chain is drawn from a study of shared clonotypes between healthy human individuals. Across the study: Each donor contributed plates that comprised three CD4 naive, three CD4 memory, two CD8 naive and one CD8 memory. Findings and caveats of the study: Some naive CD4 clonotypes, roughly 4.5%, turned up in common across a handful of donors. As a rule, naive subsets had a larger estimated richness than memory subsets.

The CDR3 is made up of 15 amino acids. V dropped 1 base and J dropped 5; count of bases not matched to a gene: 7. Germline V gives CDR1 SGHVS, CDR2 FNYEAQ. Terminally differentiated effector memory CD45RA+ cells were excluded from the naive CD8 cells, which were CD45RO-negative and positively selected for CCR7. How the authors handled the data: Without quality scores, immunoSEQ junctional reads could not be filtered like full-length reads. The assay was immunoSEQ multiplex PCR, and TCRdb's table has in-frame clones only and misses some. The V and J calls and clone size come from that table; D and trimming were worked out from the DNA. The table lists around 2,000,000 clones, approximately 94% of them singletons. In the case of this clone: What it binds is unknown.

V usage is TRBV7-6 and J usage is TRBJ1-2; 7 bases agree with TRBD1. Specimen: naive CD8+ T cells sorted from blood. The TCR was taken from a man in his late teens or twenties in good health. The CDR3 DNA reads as TGTGCCAGCAGCTTAGAGCCCGGACAGGCTTATGGCTACACCTTC. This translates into CASSLEPGQAYGYTF.